The 10 T cell receptor beta chains given below trace back to one sample, sequenced in a study of CD8 T cells in ankylosing spondylitis. MiXCR, run by TCRdb on the 5' RACE reads, gives a single entry per CDR3 protein. The sample lists approximately 260,000 distinct CDR3 sequences, about 9.1% occurring once. Specimen: blood, either unsorted or a sorted T cell fraction (not recorded which). Every receptor here comes from a male donor with ankylosing spondylitis or in good health (not recorded which).

This clonotype was found many times. The chain carries TRBV12-3 or TRBV12-4 and TRBJ1-1, with D perhaps TRBD1 (5 bases). This CDR3 spans 13 amino acids. Trimming took 6 bases from V and 11 from J, leaving 19 bases between them. CDR3 bases: TGTGCCAGCAGCCCTTCTGAGAGGGGAAAGGCTTTCTTT. This encodes CASSPSERGKAFF.

In its sample, this clonotype was seen many times. The chain joins TRBV20-1 to TRBJ1-2; D might be TRBD1 (5 bases). Germline CDR1 is DFQATT and CDR2 is SNEGSKA (reference sequence). V lost 2 bases, J lost 6 bases, and 13 bases lay in between. This CDR3 comprises 13 residues. CDR3 sequence reads: CSARRTTDHGYTF. The CDR3 DNA reads TGCAGTGCTAGAAGGACAACAGATCATGGCTACACCTTC.

This clonotype appeared a few times. J is TRBJ2-1 and V is TRBV11-2; 11 positions agree with TRBD2. The CDR3 totals 16 residues. Germline trimming cut 5 bases from V and 6 bases from J; bases unmatched to any gene: 9. Germline assignment: CDR1 SGHAT and CDR2 FQNNGV. The chain's CDR3 is CASSPPTGLAGNEQFF. In DNA form, the CDR3 reads TGTGCCAGCAGCCCCCCTACCGGACTAGCGGGCAATGAGCAGTTCTTC.

This clonotype was observed at least ten times. The chain links TRBV7-8 to TRBJ1-1, with 11 bases aligning to TRBD1. In germline, CDR1 is SGHVS, CDR2 FQNEAQ. The CDR3 contains 13 residues. Trimming cost V 3 bases and J 8 bases; bases outside gene matches: 2. CDR3 DNA sequence: TGTGCCAGCAGCTTGGACAGGGGGCGCGAAGCTTTCTTT. Translated, it gives CASSLDRGREAFF.

In its sample, this clonotype was seen many times. The genes are TRBV7-3 and TRBJ2-7; D remains ambiguous. The V end lost 1 base, the J end lost 5 bases, and 9 bases lay between the germline ends. Germline V gene lookup returns CDR1 SGHTA and CDR2 FQGTGA. The CDR3 spans 13 residues. The CDR3 spells CASSLSAANEQYF. For the CDR3, the DNA is TGTGCCAGCAGCTTAAGTGCAGCTAACGAGCAGTACTTC.

This clonotype turned up a few times. The chain couples TRBV19 to TRBJ2-7; tentatively, D is TRBD1 (6 bases). The CDR3 consists of 15 residues. Germline loops: CDR1 LNHDA, CDR2 SQIVND (reference sequence). Trimming left V 2 bases short and J 6 bases short, with 17 bases between. CDR3 coding DNA: TGTGCCAGTAGTATATACCTGACCCAAGGGGGCGAGCAGTACTTC. This codes for CASSIYLTQGGEQYF.

This clonotype was seen a single time. One end of the junction fails to match germline, which may point to a read error. The chain has TRBV7-9 and TRBJ2-4; no definite D call. The V gene's germline CDR1 is SEHNR and CDR2 FQNEAQ (reference sequence). The CDR3 length is 13 residues. The CDR3 coding sequence is TGTCCCAGCAGCTCCTTCGCGAAAAACATTCAGTACTTC. Its protein is CPSSSFAKNIQYF.

The table lists this clonotype with many counts. J is TRBJ1-6 and V is TRBV4-3; a possible D gene is TRBD1 (5 bases). CDR1 is LGHNA and CDR2 is YSLEER in the germline V gene. The CDR3 totals 12 residues. CDR3 residues: CAGGDLNSPLHF. DNA for the CDR3: TGCGCTGGGGGGGACCTCAATTCACCCCTCCACTTT.

This clonotype was recorded at least ten times. The chain joins TRBV5-1 to TRBJ1-2; TRBD1 is a possible D gene (5 bases). CDR3 length: 15 residues. Germline CDR1 is SGHRS and CDR2 is YFSETQ. The V gene lost 4 bases and the J gene lost 2 bases, with 15 bases spanning the gap. Here the CDR3 reads CASSPGDGTNYGYTF. CDR3 sequence (DNA): TGCGCCAGCAGCCCCGGGGACGGCACAAACTATGGCTACACCTTC.

This clonotype has just a few counts. The chain carries TRBV19 and TRBJ2-1; possibly TRBD2 for D (6 bases). The CDR3 is made up of 16 amino acids. V shed 4 bases and J shed 7 bases, with 20 bases lying between them. Per germline, CDR1 LNHDA and CDR2 SQIVND (reference sequence). The CDR3 coding sequence is TGTGCCAGTAGTACTCTGGGGACTTCCCTAGGGAATGAGCAGTTCTTC. This gives the protein CASSTLGTSLGNEQFF. Combining the CDR3 with reference TRBV19 and TRBJ2-1 gives the whole variable domain DGGITQSPKYLFRKEGQNVTLSCEQNLNHDAMYWYRQDPGQGLRLIYYSQIVNDFQKGDIAEGYSVSREKKESFPLTVTSAQKNPTAFYLCASSTLGTSLGNEQFFGPGTRLTVL.